This TCR beta chain is drawn from a study of shared clonotypes between healthy human individuals. Looking at the study overall: Aged between 18 and 49, the donors were a couple of women and three men.

The method was immunoSEQ multiplex PCR; TCRdb's version includes in-frame clones alone and lacks a portion of them. This table has more than 550,000 clones, 72% appearing once. Germline CDR1 and CDR2: MDHEN and SYDVKM. The CDR3 spans 14 residues. V shed 6 bases and J 8 bases; nucleotides not matched to a gene: 9. Sequenced sample: memory CD4+ T cells sorted from blood. Subset described: CD45RA-negative fraction. The chain is built from TRBV28 and TRBJ1-4; 7 positions agree with TRBD1. This TCR was recovered from a woman aged 25 to 39 in good health. CDR3 loop: CASRVWDRREKLFF. The CDR3 DNA reads TGTGCCAGCAGAGTCTGGGACAGAAGAGAAAAACTGTTTTTT.